One and the same sample provided the 17 T cell receptor beta chains below, sequenced in a study of technical replicates of blood from a few donors. Profiled with immunoSEQ multiplex PCR; TCRdb holds only in-frame clones, not every one. The sample has 74,000 or so clones, about nine tenths seen once. Material: T cells isolated from PBMCs. The receptors here all came from a human donor in good health.

The chain couples TRBV5-1 to TRBJ2-1; 10 bases are a match to TRBD2. With V trimmed by 4 bases and J by 6 bases, 7 bases remained unmatched. In germline, CDR1 is SGHRS, CDR2 YFSETQ. The CDR3 sequence is 15 residues long. The CDR3 here is CASSANSGGSNEQFF. The DNA of the CDR3 is TGCGCCAGCAGCGCTAATAGCGGGGGGAGCAATGAGCAGTTCTTC.

V usage is TRBV6-1 and J usage is TRBJ2-1; weak D call: TRBD2 (5 bases). Germline V gene lookup returns CDR1 MNHNS and CDR2 SASEGT. V was clipped by 7 bases and J by 7 bases, with 8 bases between them. This CDR3 has 11 amino acids. The CDR3 DNA reads TGTGCCAGCACTCGGGATAATGAGCAGTTCTTC. Its translation: CASTRDNEQFF.

The genes are TRBV11-2 and TRBJ2-1; tentatively, D is TRBD2 (6 bases). This CDR3 comprises 17 residues. With 5 bases removed from V and 0 bases from J, the gap between germline ends came to 17 bases. Looked up from germline, CDR1 is SGHAT and CDR2 is FQNNGV. CDR3 DNA: TGTGCCAGCAGCGCAGTACGCGGGAAGCTCTCCTACAATGAGCAGTTCTTC. It is translated as CASSAVRGKLSYNEQFF.

The sample holds one count of this clone. The gene calls are TRBV10-3 and TRBJ2-7; weak D call: TRBD1 (5 bases). Trimming left V 3 bases short and J 7 bases short, with 19 bases between. The germline V gene has CDR1 ENHRY and CDR2 SYGVKD. CDR3 length equals 15 residues. CDR3 protein: CAISDQNRSSGEQYF. Here the CDR3 DNA reads TGTGCCATCAGTGATCAAAACAGGAGTTCTGGGGAGCAGTACTTC.

V usage is TRBV4-1 and J usage is TRBJ2-1; weak D call: TRBD1 (7 bases). The V gene lost 0 bases and the J gene lost 5 bases, with 20 bases spanning the gap. The germline CDR1 and CDR2 sequences are MGHRA and YSYEKL. The CDR3 runs to 18 residues. DNA for the CDR3: TGCGCCAGCAGCCAAGACCCGGAGGGGCCGAGGGGGCACAATGAGCAGTTCTTC. Protein sequence: CASSQDPEGPRGHNEQFF.

This clone was detected only once. The gene calls are TRBV19 and TRBJ2-6; 12 nucleotides agree with TRBD1. Germline values: CDR1 LNHDA, CDR2 SQIVND (reference sequence). The trim removed 6 bases at V and 3 bases at J, leaving 12 bases unmatched. This CDR3 contains 19 residues. The chain's CDR3 is CASSTRPGQGARGANVLTF. DNA for the CDR3: TGTGCCAGTAGCACACGTCCGGGACAGGGGGCTCGTGGGGCCAACGTCCTGACTTTC.

The CDR3 is CASRGGHTFSYEQYF. Written as DNA, the CDR3 is TGTGCCAGCAGGGGGGGGCACACATTTTCCTACGAGCAGTACTTC. The chain joins TRBV28 to TRBJ2-7, with D tentatively TRBD2 (7 bases). This CDR3 comprises 15 residues. The ends were cut back, 6 bases at V and 1 base at J, with 16 bases in the middle. Germline values: CDR1 MDHEN, CDR2 SYDVKM. The variable domain in full, completed from reference TRBV28 and TRBJ2-7, reads DVKVTQSSRYLVKRTGEKVFLECVQDMDHENMFWYRQDPGLGLRLIYFSYDVKMKEKGDIPEGYSVSREKKERFSLILESASTNQTSMYLCASRGGHTFSYEQYFGPGTRLTVT.

This clone was counted only a few times. This CDR3 reads CASSFTGNTEAFF. Here the CDR3 DNA reads TGTGCCAGCAGTTTCACAGGGAACACTGAAGCTTTCTTT. V is TRBV27 and J is TRBJ1-1, with D maybe TRBD1 (5 bases). Trimming removed 3 bases from V and 1 base from J, with 6 bases in between. CDR1 and CDR2 from the germline V gene are MNHEY and SMNVEV (reference sequence). This CDR3 region has 13 residues.

This clone was detected only once. This sequence joins TRBV9 and TRBJ2-3; 9 nucleotides line up with TRBD2. Germline CDR1 reads SGDLS; CDR2 reads YYNGEE. The V and J ends lost 3 bases and 1 base, in that order; junction bases with no gene match: 6. The CDR3 runs 16 residues. DNA of the CDR3: TGTGCCAGCAGCGGAAAAAAGCGGGAGGGCACAGATACGCAGTATTTT. Translation gives CASSGKKREGTDTQYF.

The genes are TRBV18 and TRBJ2-7; D possibly corresponds to TRBD1 (6 bases). Trimming removed 3 bases from V and 2 bases from J, with 11 bases in between. Per the germline V gene, CDR1 is KGHSH and CDR2 is LQKENI. This CDR3 has 14 residues. CDR3 in DNA: TGTGCCAGCTCACCGCTTCAGGGGCCCTACGAGCAGTACTTC. Residues: CASSPLQGPYEQYF.

Only a few counts were recorded for this clone. The V and J genes are TRBV6-5 and TRBJ1-1, with D perhaps TRBD1 (6 bases). Trimming left V 7 bases short and J 1 base short, with 13 bases between. Germline V gene lookup returns CDR1 MNHEY and CDR2 SVGAGI. This CDR3 is 14 amino acids long. This CDR3 reads CASTEDRTNTEAFF. DNA of the CDR3: TGTGCCAGCACCGAGGACAGAACGAACACTGAAGCTTTCTTT.

The chain links TRBV7-2 to TRBJ2-5; 11 nucleotides align to TRBD2. The CDR3 contains 15 residues. The ends lost 6 bases at V and 5 bases at J; junction bases unmatched: 8. Germline values: CDR1 SGHTA, CDR2 FQGNSA. In DNA, the CDR3 is TGTGCCAGCAGTTTACTAGCGGGAGTATCTGAGACCCAGTACTTC. This encodes CASSLLAGVSETQYF.

The V call is TRBV11-2, the J call TRBJ2-1; 11 nucleotides line up with TRBD2. V lost 9 bases, J lost 8 bases, and 15 bases stayed unmatched. Germline loops: CDR1 SGHAT, CDR2 FQNNGV. The CDR3 spans 16 residues. CDR3 sequence reads: CASFPSGRSFRYEQFF. The CDR3 coding sequence is TGTGCCAGTTTTCCTAGCGGGAGGTCTTTTCGTTATGAGCAGTTCTTC. The full variable domain, its missing parts supplied by reference TRBV11-2 and TRBJ2-1, is EAGVAQSPRYKIIEKRQSVAFWCNPISGHATLYWYQQILGQGPKLLIQFQNNGVVDDSQLPKDRFSAERLKGVDSTLKIQPAKLEDSAVYLCASFPSGRSFRYEQFFGPGTRLTVL.

The rearrangement links TRBV11-2 to TRBJ2-7; 11 bases fit TRBD2. Germline CDR1 SGHAT, CDR2 FQNNGV. This CDR3 has 14 residues. With 5 bases clipped from V and 4 bases from J, the junction kept 4 bases outside the gene matches. The CDR3 DNA reads TGTGCCAGCAGCCCCAGACTAGCGGGATACGAGCAGTACTTC. Amino acids: CASSPRLAGYEQYF.

This clone was seen a few times. The rearrangement links TRBV11-3 to TRBJ1-2; 10 nucleotides match TRBD1. The CDR3 consists of 15 residues. Germline values: CDR1 SGHNT, CDR2 YENEEA. V lost 2 bases, J lost 2 bases, and 2 bases stayed unmatched. DNA of the CDR3: TGTGCCAGCAGCTTAAAGACAGGGGGCAACTATGGCTACACCTTC. Translating it yields CASSLKTGGNYGYTF.

The chain recombines TRBV5-1 with TRBJ2-7, with no clear D. Trimming removed 0 bases at V and 2 bases at J, with 6 bases between. The germline V gene encodes CDR1 SGHRS and CDR2 YFSETQ. This CDR3 spans 13 amino acids. For the CDR3, the DNA is TGCGCCAGCAGCTTGGGCGCCCCCTACGAGCAGTACTTC. This sequence encodes CASSLGAPYEQYF.

The chain is built from TRBV15 and TRBJ2-7, with 9 bases lining up with TRBD1. The CDR3 totals 16 residues. CDR1 and CDR2 (germline): LNHNV, YYDKDF (reference sequence). The trim removed 3 bases at V and 3 bases at J, leaving 9 bases unmatched. This chain's CDR3 is CATSSEETGGDYEQYF. The CDR3 region has the DNA TGTGCCACCAGCAGCGAGGAGACAGGGGGAGACTACGAGCAGTACTTC. Complete variable domain (other parts from reference TRBV15 and TRBJ2-7): DAMVIQNPRYQVTQFGKPVTLSCSQTLNHNVMYWYQQKSSQAPKLLFHYYDKDFNNEADTPDNFQSRRPNTSFCFLDIRSPGLGDTAMYLCATSSEETGGDYEQYFGPGTRLTVT.